A single T cell receptor (beta chain) is shown here with its context. Antigen unknown. The ends were cut back, 1 base at V and 2 bases at J, with 3 bases in the middle. CDR1 SGHTA and CDR2 FQGNSA come from the germline V gene. The CDR3 totals 12 residues. Researchers processed graft tissue to release intraepithelial and lamina propria lymphocytes. The sample belongs to a study of graft-versus-host responses after intestinal transplantation. Background on the study: In this cohort, recipients had multivisceral, liver-intestinal, or isolated intestinal transplants. The whole recipient group had anti-thymocyte globulin induction followed by tacrolimus and steroids for around 3 years. Study-level findings and limits: Subjects displaying graft-donor T cell macrochimerism possessed elevated graft-versus-host to host-versus-graft clonal ratios inside allografts.

Sequencing used immunoSEQ multiplex PCR; TCRdb keeps in-frame clones, though not all of them. The sample contains about 3,300 clones, around 76% of which appear only once. The chain is built from TRBV7-2 and TRBJ2-7; D is undetermined. This clonotype was obtained from a human patient who received an intestinal transplant, so some T cells may come from the graft donor. The sequencing here drew on ileum tissue, taken roughly 5 and 7 days after intestinal transplantation. Written as DNA, the CDR3 is TGTGCCAGCAGCTTAGACACCTACGAGCAGTACTTC. Residues: CASSLDTYEQYF.